This entry is about one T cell receptor (beta chain). Its antigen has not been determined. Within one base of it there is no much larger clone, and no base qualities were kept. This record belongs to a study of blood T cell repertoires in COVID-19 (dated by TCRdb to the early 2020s). Describing the broader study: Collaborator samples came from the United States, Italy and Spain and covered acute and convalescent phases of COVID-19. The material from the prospective study consisted of cDNA or gDNA derived from T cells, B-cell-depleted T cells, or PBMCs. The dataset comprised deeply sampled blood TCRbeta repertoires from subjects exposed to, actively infected with, or recovered from COVID-19. The repertoires were released in a freely available public database meant as a resource for research on the immune response to SARS-CoV-2. The samples were drawn from two sources: the first 160 participants of the ongoing ImmuneRACE study, and 1,000 to 1,500 subjects contributed by 6 global collaborators. Sample metadata almost always included a de-identified subject ID, COVID-19 status, age in years and sex. HLA class I and class II types, where available, came from metadata supplied by the sample provider rather than from assay-based typing.

V loses 3 bases of germline sequence and J loses 3 bases, and the interval between the two ends is 18 bases. Reading from cysteine to phenylalanine, the CDR3 counts 16 amino acids. CDR3 DNA is the only sequence kept; it has 48 bases, read in frame from the first base. Sequences SGHTS (CDR1) and YDEGEE (CDR2) are obtained from the germline V gene. The paper as a whole reports these results and caveats: The amount of clinical and demographic metadata varied by source and participant and was provided uncurated.

Collaborating institutions collected whole blood in K2EDTA tubes following their own protocols. For TCRbeta analysis, collaborators shipped samples in one of three forms: frozen whole blood, isolated PBMCs, or DNA extracted from either of those sample types. TCRbeta CDR3 regions were amplified from genomic DNA by means of the immunoSEQ Assay, a bias-controlled multiplex PCR. On the authors' methods: The number of nucleated cells in each sample was estimated by amplification of reference gene primers within the assay. To quantify the absolute abundance of each unique TCRbeta CDR3 rearrangement, sequence reads were collapsed and filtered. For each sample, productive Simpson clonality was calculated as the square root of Simpson's diversity index over productive rearrangements. Imported from immuneACCESS, the table was reduced by TCRdb to in-frame sequences with V and J called. These copies leave out some clones; in studies compared against another copy, an unresolved V gene accounts for under half, and the cause of the remainder is not known. The V and J calls and clone size come from that table; D and trimming were worked out from the DNA. Within this sample are roughly 200,000 clones, with almost 85% of them counted one time only. In total, the top ten clones hold approximately 5% of the sample.

This clonotype was sampled from a woman in her 70s with active or convalescent COVID-19. The chain joins TRBV5-8 to TRBJ1-2, with a weak D call of TRBD1 (5 bases match). The specimen was peripheral blood. The CDR3 region has the sequence CASSSHLVGRHYGYTF. The DNA reads as follows: TGTGCCAGCAGCTCACATCTGGTGGGGCGCCACTATGGCTACACCTTC.